This entry is about one T cell receptor beta chain. The target of this receptor is not known. Base qualities are not provided; no much larger clone lies one nucleotide away. Receptor libraries were prepared by the immunoSEQ multiplex PCR assay. The multiplex PCR relied on a mix of 60 forward primers for TCR Vbeta segments and 13 reverse primers for TCR Jbeta segments. Amplification of the CDR3 region of rearranged TCR beta genes was performed with a multiplex PCR assay on genomic DNA. Amplified TCR beta libraries were sequenced as 87-base-pair reads on the Illumina HiSeq System. As for the original processing: A later analysis counted tens of millions of unique TCR beta chains across the 650 to 800 repertoires, and approximately 11 million of these chains were shared by at least two donors. Raw reads were error-corrected and collapsed into unique sequences by a nearest-neighbor algorithm in which closely related sequences were merged to remove PCR and sequencing errors. To assign V, D and J gene segments, CDR3 sequences were aligned to IMGT reference sequences. For a sequence to be retained, at least a six-nucleotide match to both a V gene segment and a J gene segment was required. Rearrangements were called productive when the CDR3 lacked stop codons and stayed in frame with V and J; all others were non-productive. Following IMGT convention, CDR3 was defined as the stretch from the second conserved V-encoded cysteine to the conserved J-encoded phenylalanine. The earlier analysis of fewer than 700 of the donors excluded sequences that lacked an unambiguous match to a single V gene segment. An earlier analysis of 550 to 650 of the donors classified V segments as functional when productive rearrangements were above 56.7% and as segregating when the standard deviation between donors was above 5%. To diagnose cytomegalovirus status from the catalog of TCR beta chain sequences, a statistical classification framework was built. In a later analysis, TCR nucleotide sequences were compared against IMGT/GENE-DB human TR gene sequences so that V and J genes could be assigned. A later analysis assigned CDR3 sequences and most-parsimonious VDJ recombination scenarios with the TCRdist pipeline. A later analysis defined each TCR beta chain by its CDR3 amino acid sequence plus V-gene family, and excluded reads lacking a unique V-gene family. As a way to deal with suspected cross-contamination and a sequencing artifact, a later analysis dropped 640 or so nucleotide sequences that were highly shared and had low generation probability. In a later analysis, a clonal expansion index was calculated for each public chain from normalized within-repertoire ranks of inferred template counts. Generation probabilities in a later analysis came from a VDJ recombination model fitted to out-of-frame rearrangements, and those results were checked against IGoR. In a later analysis, hypergeometric tests were used to score TCR-TCR, TCR-HLA and TCR-CMV co-occurrence, with a repertoire-size bias correction applied to TCR pairs. In a later analysis, false discovery rates were estimated by permuting HLA or CMV assignments 20 times. In a later analysis, co-occurring TCRs were grouped using DBSCAN, with TCRdist sequence similarity added in when clustering inside HLA-allele-positive subsets. For co-occurrence clustering, repertoires with fewer than 30,000 or more than 120,000 public chains were excluded, along with roughly five repertoires with anomalous nucleotide sharing. Imported from immuneACCESS, the table was reduced by TCRdb to in-frame sequences with V and J called. These copies leave out some clones; in studies compared against another copy, an unresolved V gene accounts for under half, and the cause of the remainder is not known. V, J and clone size were drawn from that table, and D and trimming were deduced from the DNA. The sample includes approximately 140,000 clones, with around 79% observed a single time. In total, the top ten clones hold just under 6.5% of the sample.

The sample originates from a study of cytomegalovirus exposure and HLA in healthy donors (dated by TCRdb to 2016 to 2017). Some background on the complete study: An earlier analysis of some 500 of the donors reported approximately 300 Gb of sequence data and 117 million unique TCR beta sequences from about 200 million T cells. Rather than using new phenotypic data, the later analysis identified candidate immune exposures from TCR beta sequences and from how often those sequences occurred across donors. The study was designed to test whether signatures of past pathogen exposure could be identified by cataloging public T cell receptors. Donor age, sex, ethnicity and CMV serostatus were collected together with the repertoire data. To predict cytomegalovirus infection status, the study combined high-throughput TCR immunosequencing, statistical association of individual TCRs with disease status, and machine learning. An early release covering some 640 HLA-typed donors comprised approximately 300 gigabases of sequencing data and approximately 80 million unique TCR sequences. Every repertoire in the discovery cohort had been generated on one and the same sequencing platform. Across some 400 genotyped donors of the cohort, an average of roughly 250,000 unique TCR beta nucleotide sequences per donor were sequenced, and 15% to 20% of those sequences were non-productive. To decide whether each TCR beta V gene segment behaved as functional or pseudogenic, an earlier analysis of fewer than 750 of the donors relied on high-throughput TCR beta sequencing. Because of strong linkage in the cohort, five DR-DQ haplotypes were treated as single units for association and clustering. Class I and class II HLA loci were covered by the typing at four-digit resolution. The T cell repertoires of some 670 subjects were profiled by immunosequencing and related to cytomegalovirus serostatus. The number of typed donors differed by locus: about 620-640 for A, B, C, DRB1 and DQB1; some 540 for DQA1; over 600 for DPA1; and roughly 490 for DPB1. A later genetic analysis used genome-wide SNP genotypes for about 60% of the 666 donors, treating that subset as a discovery cohort. Along with the roughly 610-subject first cohort, a separate validation cohort of 120 different subjects was used. The genetic ancestry cluster associated with self-reported Caucasian donors included 65% to 90% of the approximately 410 genotyped donors. A later analysis re-analyzed previously published TCR beta repertoires from approximately 700 donors and added high-resolution HLA genotyping to study TCR occurrence patterns.

The cohort was made up of under 800 healthy bone marrow donors. At the time of sampling, every cohort member was nominally healthy, though immune exposures that went unrecorded were likely present. The donor was CMV seropositive and was included in the group of approximately 310 seropositive cohort members. A peripheral blood sample was collected from each donor, and TCR beta sequencing was performed on peripheral blood mononuclear cells. Genomic DNA was extracted from the blood cell samples with the Qiagen DNeasy Blood Extraction Kit. The paper's findings and limits, for the study overall: A later analysis reported that several top co-occurrence clusters appeared linked to parvovirus B19, influenza, CMV and Epstein-Barr virus. A later genetic analysis reported fewer N-insertions in productive TCRs among donors in an Asian-associated ancestry cluster than the roughly 700-donor mean. In the study, about 150 TCR beta chains were listed as associated with cytomegalovirus. A later genetic analysis associated a missense DCLRE1C variant with V-gene and J-gene trimming of TCR beta chains, and an independent cohort replicated the association. Because some donors lacked HLA typing at each locus, the association tests relied only on the typed subset. Immune exposure information for the cohort was limited to CMV serostatus. In a later analysis, 16,951 TCR beta sequences were associated with specific HLA alleles at a false discovery rate of 0.05. The cohort was sequenced for TCR beta chains only, and without alpha or paired-chain data the features that could be detected were limited. Approximately 18 rarely observed V segments, including chromosome 9 orphons, were excluded from the earlier analysis of almost 600 of the donors because counts were too low. Some IMGT-functional V segments, including TRBV6-2 and TRBV6-3, could not be distinguished by the 87-base-pair reads and were therefore excluded. It was suggested by the authors that the approach could potentially be generalized to other disease states and immunological phenotypes. A later analysis found that HLA-associated TCR beta chains were more clonally expanded and had lower generation probabilities than equally common non-associated chains. In a later analysis, most CMV-associated TCR beta chains were found to appear HLA-restricted, with HLA associations seemingly driven largely by CMV exposure. The classifier was reported to diagnose cytomegalovirus status with high specificity and sensitivity in both the original cohort and the validation cohort. While some public TCRs were present in many individuals, most TCR sequences turned up only very rarely across donors. Strong co-occurrence of HLA alleles, especially DR and DQ, made assigning TCR associations to individual alleles difficult. Sequencing depth was assumed to be roughly uniform across donors in the presence/absence analyses, though that assumption may not hold. A further reported finding was that TCR beta sequences accurately predicted the HLA-A and HLA-B alleles for most subjects in the first cohort. Broadly in line with IMGT annotations, most TCR beta V segments showed up in productive rearrangements about 87% or about 30% of the time in an earlier analysis of 587 of the donors. Linkage disequilibrium might explain the correlated functional status among segregating V segments, but an unknown experimental factor could not be ruled out. Three of the identified cytomegalovirus-associated TCR beta chains were confirmed in vitro to be specific for cytomegalovirus antigens. A cluster of highly shared sequence variants was judged likely to represent a technical artifact of the sequencing pipeline. According to a later analysis, TCR association rates differed among HLA loci, with DRB1 alleles showing the most associated TCRs and HLA-C alleles showing the fewest.

From cysteine to phenylalanine, the CDR3 is 13 amino acids long. CDR3 DNA only is kept here, 39 bases in frame from base 1. CDR1 and CDR2 (MGHDK, SYGVNS) derive from the germline V gene. V and J lose 2 bases and 9 bases, and a span of 14 bases separates them. Specimen: PBMCs. This clonotype was obtained from a man aged 50-59 years in good health and CMV-seropositive. The rearrangement joined TRBV25-1 to TRBJ2-7; no confident D gene assignment can be made. The DNA sequence reads TGTGCCAGCAGTGAAGCTAGTGCGTCGAGGCAGTACTTC. Protein translation: CASSEASASRQYF.